Below, 2 T cell receptor beta chains from the same sample are listed, as sequenced in a study of T cells after yellow fever vaccination. Via MiXCR, TCRdb re-called the 5' RACE reads, giving one row per CDR3 protein. The sample contains 150,000 to 200,000 distinct CDR3 sequences, approximately 10% of which appear only once. Sequencing used CD8+ T cells sorted from PBMCs, obtained 45 days after the yellow fever booster vaccination. These receptors were collected from a man younger than 35 who received the YFV17D yellow fever vaccine.

The table lists this clonotype with a few counts. The chain employs TRBV4-1 and TRBJ2-1; no firm D call. CDR1 and CDR2 (germline): MGHRA, YSYEKL. V lost 3 bases to trimming and J lost 13 bases, with 25 bases between them. The CDR3 contains 16 residues. The CDR3 sequence: CASSQTREARYSYQFF. CDR3 sequence (DNA): TGCGCCAGCAGCCAGACCAGAGAGGCCCGGTATAGTTACCAGTTCTTC.

This clonotype came up a few times. The CDR3 sequence: CASSLSTGIHQETQYF. CDR3 sequence (DNA): TGTGCCAGCAGCCTATCAACAGGAATCCACCAAGAGACCCAGTACTTC. The chain combines TRBV6-5 with TRBJ2-5; a possible D gene is TRBD1 (5 bases). Germline V gene sequence: CDR1 MNHEY, CDR2 SVGAGI. V shed 6 bases and J shed 0 bases, with 17 bases lying between them. The CDR3 runs to 16 residues.